This T cell receptor beta chain was obtained from a study of blood T cells in healthy people across ages. Primed by a sample-barcoded 5' primer and a J-beta primer mix, a second PCR proceeded for 7 to 11 cycles. Through a template-switch adaptor with 12 random nucleotides, each cDNA molecule received a tag. TCRdb independently ran MiXCR on the 5' RACE reads; one entry per CDR3 protein. The data show 850,000 to 1,000,000 distinct CDR3 sequences, roughly half seen once. Germline V lookup: CDR1 MNHEY, CDR2 SVGAGI. This CDR3 is 11 amino acids long. Trimming pared 5 bases from V and 6 bases from J, leaving 5 bases between. About this clonotype: A clone one base away is much larger, so this may be a read error.

V and J are TRBV6-5 and TRBJ2-4; D is ambiguous. This clonotype was sampled from a woman in her sixties in good health. Sequenced input: blood. The CDR3 protein is CASSHGNIQYF. In nucleotides, the CDR3 is TGTGCCAGCAGTCACGGAAACATTCAGTACTTC.